The following is a T cell receptor beta chain sequence with its context. The data stem from a study of blood T cell repertoires in COVID-19. The length of the CDR3 is 13 residues. CDR1 and CDR2 (germline): SQVTM, ANQGSEA. The trim removed 4 bases at V and 7 bases at J, leaving 7 bases unmatched. Method: immunoSEQ multiplex PCR; TCRdb's copy keeps in-frame clones and lacks some. The sample contains 50,000 to 65,000 clones, 90% to 95% of which appear only once. The rearrangement links TRBV29-1 to TRBJ2-1; 7 positions match TRBD2. The sequence derives from a woman aged 60-75 years with active or convalescent COVID-19. What was sequenced was peripheral blood. This CDR3 is CSVVRTSGNEQFF. CDR3 nucleotides: TGCAGCGTTGTTAGGACTAGTGGGAATGAGCAGTTCTTC.